This TCR beta chain was identified in a study of cytomegalovirus exposure and HLA in healthy donors. The study, taken as a whole, reports: A missense variant in DCLRE1C was later tied to TCR beta V- and J-gene trimming. In a later analysis, at a false discovery rate of 0.05, approximately 18,000 TCR beta sequences were associated with HLA alleles. Roughly uniform depth of sequencing across donors was assumed in presence/absence analyses.

PCR employed 60 Vbeta and 13 Jbeta primers. Methods used by the authors: An analysis performed later counted 74 million or so unique TCR beta chains (around 10 million of them shared). The method was immunoSEQ multiplex PCR; TCRdb's version includes in-frame clones alone and lacks a portion of them. The V and J calls and clone size were taken over from that table, and D and trimming were inferred from the DNA. There are roughly 190,000 clones in the sample; 87% occur only once, and 1% to 1.5% lies in the top ten. The V end was cut by 7 bases, the J end by 2 bases, with 15 bases between. The germline gives CDR1 SNHLY, CDR2 FYNNEI. The CDR3 loop spans 14 amino acids. This clone was recorded once. The antigen is unknown.

The gene calls are TRBV2 and TRBJ2-7; tentatively, D is TRBD2 (7 bases). This clonotype was sampled from a young man in good health and CMV-seronegative. What was sequenced was PBMCs. CDR3 amino acids: CASTLGGGAYEQYF. The CDR3 nucleotides are TGTGCCAGCACCCTTGGAGGGGGGGCCTACGAGCAGTACTTC.